These 4 T cell receptor beta chains share one sample of origin, sequenced in a study of regulatory T cells in long-lasting Graves disease. TCR beta libraries were built with iRepertoire HTBI primers and Arm-PCR of CDR3 regions. TCRdb called the multiplex PCR reads again in MiXCR, with one record for every CDR3 protein. The sample has about 430,000 distinct CDR3 sequences; over 12% are singletons. The time point here: newly diagnosed GD, antithyroid drugs for less than 3 months. Making the TCR library involved RNA that had been extracted from PBMCs. The sample also formed part of further work on T cells in Graves' hyperthyroidism and ophthalmopathy.

The starting material was peripheral blood mononuclear cells (PBMCs), obtained at new diagnosis, from a patient treated with antithyroid drugs. These receptors were taken from a woman aged 35 to 49 with Graves disease.

The table lists this clonotype with many counts. The J gene is TRBJ2-5, the V gene TRBV19; tentative D call: TRBD2 (7 bases). This CDR3 comprises 14 residues. Germline V gene data show CDR1 as LNHDA and CDR2 as SQIVND (reference sequence). V lost 6 bases to trimming and J lost 5 bases, with 16 bases between them. The CDR3 bases are TGTGCCAGTAGCGGGGGGCACAGTCCTGAGACCCAGTACTTC. Residues: CASSGGHSPETQYF.

This clonotype showed up just a few times. V is TRBV30 and J is TRBJ2-1; D gene ambiguous. The germline gives CDR1 GTSNPN, CDR2 SVGIG (reference sequence). V was trimmed by 0 bases and J by 9 bases, leaving 15 bases between them. This CDR3 comprises 14 residues. CDR3 protein: CAWSVLTDLGEQFF. CDR3 sequence (DNA): TGTGCCTGGAGTGTACTAACAGACCTGGGTGAGCAGTTCTTC.

V usage is TRBV29-1 and J usage is TRBJ1-5, with D possibly TRBD1 on 6 matching bases. V lost 6 bases to trimming and J lost 5 bases, with 14 bases between them. The CDR3 runs to 13 residues. Germline CDR1 SQVTM, CDR2 ANQGSEA. CDR3 sequence (DNA): TGCAGCGTGTACAGTAGGGGGGATCAGCCCCAGCATTTT. Translated: CSVYSRGDQPQHF.

The V call is TRBV19, the J call TRBJ2-3; possibly TRBD1 for D (6 bases). V shed 6 bases and J shed 6 bases, with 22 bases lying between them. Germline V lookup: CDR1 LNHDA, CDR2 SQIVND (reference sequence). The CDR3 has 16 amino acids. The CDR3 is CASRPRGPPGPDTQYF. CDR3 DNA: TGTGCCAGTAGGCCCAGGGGTCCACCCGGTCCGGATACGCAGTATTTT.